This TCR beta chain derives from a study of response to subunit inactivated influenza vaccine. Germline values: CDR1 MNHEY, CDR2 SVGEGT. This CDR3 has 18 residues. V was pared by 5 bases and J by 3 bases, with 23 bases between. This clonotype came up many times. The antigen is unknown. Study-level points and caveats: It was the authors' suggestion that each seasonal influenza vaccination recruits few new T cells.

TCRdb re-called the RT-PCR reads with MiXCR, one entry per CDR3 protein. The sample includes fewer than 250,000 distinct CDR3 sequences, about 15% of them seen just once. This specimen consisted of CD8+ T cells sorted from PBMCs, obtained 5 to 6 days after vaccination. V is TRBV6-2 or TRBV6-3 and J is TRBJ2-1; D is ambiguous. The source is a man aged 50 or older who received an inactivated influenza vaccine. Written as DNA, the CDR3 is TGTGCCAGCAGTCACCAGACCTTCGGGCAGACCCTCTACAATGAGCAGTTCTTC. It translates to CASSHQTFGQTLYNEQFF.